This record looks at one T cell receptor beta chain sequence and its context. This record belongs to a study of OX40 agonist ivuxolimab in advanced cancers. The CDR3 consists of 14 residues. The germline CDR1 and CDR2 sequences are SGHRS and YFSETQ. The ends were cut back, 0 bases at V and 1 base at J, with 7 bases in the middle. TCRdb keeps only in-frame clones here, not all; method: immunoSEQ multiplex PCR. The data contain 75,000 to 95,000 clones, more than 80% of them seen just once; the ten biggest clones take up approximately 0.2%. V gene TRBV5-1 combines with J gene TRBJ1-2, with a weak D call TRBD1 (5 bases). This sequence originates from an adult with an advanced solid tumor such as melanoma, head and neck, liver or kidney cancer. Sequences were derived from CD4+ or CD8+ T cells sorted from blood, sampled in a trial of the OX40 agonist ivuxolimab. The DNA for the CDR3 is TGCGCCAGCAGCTTGGGACAGTTTAACTATGGCTACACCTTC. Translated: CASSLGQFNYGYTF.